This T cell receptor beta chain was found in a study of T cells after yellow fever vaccination. The study's findings and limits: Overall, a small share of clonotypes was seen in both CD4 and CD8 compartments. Peak timing came faster in the weaker secondary response, day 5 versus 15. Abundant clonotypes from the bulk population could contaminate FACS-sorted repertoires.

This clonotype was found a few times. Its antigen is not known. By 5'RACE template switching, TCR cDNA was produced, with a universal primer site and UMIs added in the process. TCRdb re-called the 5' RACE reads through MiXCR, storing one row per CDR3 protein. The sample consists of approximately 580,000 distinct CDR3 sequences, about 17% of them appearing once. The sample in question was PBMCs, obtained about 5 days after the first yellow fever vaccination. This sequence originates from a man between 18 and 35 years old who received the YFV17D yellow fever vaccine.

This CDR3 is CASSTGQSSEGYTF. The DNA for the CDR3 is TGTGCCAGCAGCACGGGACAGTCGTCCGAGGGCTACACCTTC. V gene TRBV7-9 combines with J gene TRBJ1-2; 7 positions match TRBD1. Germline loops: CDR1 SEHNR, CDR2 FQNEAQ (reference sequence). The CDR3 sequence is 14 residues long. V gave up 5 bases and J gave up 8 bases; unmatched junction bases: 11. Combining the CDR3 with reference TRBV7-9 and TRBJ1-2 gives the whole variable domain DTGVSQNPRHKITKRGQNVTFRCDPISEHNRLYWYRQTLGQGPEFLTYFQNEAQLEKSRLLSDRFSAERPKGSFSTLEIQRTEQGDSAMYLCASSTGQSSEGYTFGSGTRLTVV.